This T cell receptor (beta chain) derives from a study of CD8+ T cells in alopecia areata. Once RNA had been extracted, it was reverse transcribed into cDNA to act as the sequencing template. Assay used: immunoSEQ multiplex PCR; TCRdb lists only in-frame clones, some missing. The top ten hold approximately 10% of the sample, which has 95,000 to 150,000 clones, around 45% seen once. Comment on this clone: The antigen remains undetermined.

Lesional scalp punch biopsies and peripheral blood came from alopecia areata patients. Overall study findings and caveats: Higher clonality was seen in lesional scalp than in normal scalp, especially in alopecia totalis/universalis. There were also resident alphabeta T cells of normal skin sequenced in scalp samples.

Germline CDR1 WSHSY, CDR2 SAAADI. Trimming took 7 bases from V and 4 from J, leaving 16 bases between them. The CDR3 has 14 amino acids. The V gene is TRBV10-2, the J gene TRBJ1-1; D remains ambiguous. The material sequenced was NKG2D-low CD8+ T cells sorted from blood. The clonotype originates from a human donor with alopecia areata. The CDR3 nucleotides read TGCGCCAGCACCTTTAACAGTTTAGGCACTGAAGCTTTCTTT. Residues: CASTFNSLGTEAFF.